This passage covers 20 T cell receptor beta chains from one sample sequenced in a study of blood T cells in healthy people across ages. Alongside a J-beta primer mix, a sample-barcoded 5' primer served in a second PCR lasting about 7 to 11 cycles. TCRdb re-called the 5' RACE reads through MiXCR, storing one row per CDR3 protein. The repertoire holds about 620,000 distinct CDR3 sequences, more than 20% seen once, with more than 3% in the top ten. Sequenced input: blood. The receptor source for this set is a man between 65 and 85 years old in good health.

This clonotype has more than one count but fewer than ten. V gene TRBV6-1 combines with J gene TRBJ2-5, with D perhaps matching TRBD1 or TRBD2 (7 bases each). The CDR3 is 14 residues long. Per germline, CDR1 MNHNS and CDR2 SASEGT. Trimming removed 6 bases at V and 4 bases at J, with 15 bases between. CDR3 loop: CASSFRGGSETQYF. DNA of the CDR3: TGTGCCAGCAGCTTCAGGGGGGGGTCAGAGACCCAGTACTTC.

This clonotype showed up just a few times. An end of the junction does not agree with germline; a read error may underlie this. V usage is TRBV29-1 and J usage is TRBJ2-5; a possible D gene is TRBD2 (5 bases). The germline V gene has CDR1 SQVTM and CDR2 ANQGSEA. The CDR3 length is 13 residues. In DNA, the CDR3 is TGCAGCGTTGAACAAAATTTGGGAGAGGCCCAGTACTTC. Its translation: CSVEQNLGEAQYF.

This clonotype was seen a few times. V and J are TRBV20-1 and TRBJ2-4; D might be TRBD1 (5 bases). From germline, CDR1 is DFQATT and CDR2 SNEGSKA (reference sequence). The CDR3 runs to 15 residues. Trimming cost V 6 bases and J 0 bases, with 15 bases left between them. In nucleotides, the CDR3 is TGCAGTGCCTCAACAGGAGACCTAGCCAAAAACATTCAGTACTTC. Amino acid sequence: CSASTGDLAKNIQYF.

The chain is built from TRBV2 and TRBJ2-3; 7 bases agree with TRBD2. From germline, CDR1 is SNHLY and CDR2 FYNNEI. CDR3 size: 14 residues. V trimming: 6 bases; J trimming: 2 bases; junction bases outside the gene matches: 5. The CDR3 here is CASRLAEITDTQYF. The CDR3 bases are TGTGCCAGCAGGCTAGCGGAGATCACAGATACGCAGTATTTT.

This clonotype has ten or more counts. The genes are TRBV14 and TRBJ1-2, with no clear D. V lost 4 bases, J lost 0 bases, and 9 bases lay in between. The CDR3 is 14 amino acids. The V gene's germline CDR1 is SGHDN and CDR2 FVKESK. The CDR3 is CASSPPGANYGYTF. The CDR3 DNA reads as TGTGCCAGCAGCCCGCCGGGAGCTAACTATGGCTACACCTTC.

V usage is TRBV29-1 and J usage is TRBJ2-2; TRBD2 matches at 7 bases. CDR1 is SQVTM and CDR2 is ANQGSEA in the germline V gene. V lost 8 bases to trimming and J lost 5 bases; unmatched junction nucleotides: 8. The CDR3 loop spans 13 amino acids. CDR3 nucleotide sequence: TGCAGCAGCGGGATGCCAAATACCGGGGAGCTGTTTTTT. Translating gives CSSGMPNTGELFF.

This clonotype was picked up a small number of times. The rearrangement uses TRBV29-1 and TRBJ1-4; D ambiguous. The V end was cut by 6 bases, the J end by 5 bases, with 10 bases between. The CDR3 covers 12 residues. Germline V gives CDR1 SQVTM, CDR2 ANQGSEA. This CDR3 is CSVGLANEKLFF. CDR3 nucleotide sequence: TGCAGCGTGGGATTGGCGAATGAAAAACTGTTTTTT.

The chain joins TRBV20-1 to TRBJ2-3, with TRBD1 identical over 7 bases. Germline lookup yields CDR1 DFQATT and CDR2 SNEGSKA (reference sequence). The ends lost 3 bases at V and 1 base at J; junction bases unmatched: 10. This CDR3 comprises 16 residues. CDR3 bases: TGCAGTGCTAGCGGCTCGTCCGGGACAGGCACAGATACGCAGTATTTT. As protein: CSASGSSGTGTDTQYF.

Ten or more counts support this clonotype. The chain links TRBV12-3 or TRBV12-4 to TRBJ2-1, with D maybe TRBD2 (5 bases). V shed 6 bases and J shed 0 bases, with 12 bases lying between them. The CDR3 sequence is 15 residues long. CDR3: CASSQRRGSYNEQFF. The DNA for the CDR3 is TGTGCCAGCAGCCAACGTCGGGGCTCCTACAATGAGCAGTTCTTC.

This clonotype was counted between two and nine times. V gene TRBV7-2 combines with J gene TRBJ1-6; possibly TRBD1 for D (6 bases). CDR3 length: 15 amino acids. V was shortened by 5 bases and J by 8 bases, with 16 bases between the two germline ends. Germline V gives CDR1 SGHTA, CDR2 FQGNSA. The CDR3 nucleotides are TGTGCCAGCAGCCCCGGGTGGGGGGCGGATTCACCCCTCCACTTT. This translates into CASSPGWGADSPLHF.

This rearrangement joins TRBV20-1 to TRBJ2-2, with 9 bases identical to TRBD2. Per the germline V gene, CDR1 is DFQATT and CDR2 is SNEGSKA (reference sequence). V shed 1 base and J 2 bases; nucleotides not matched to a gene: 2. The CDR3 has 15 amino acids. CDR3 sequence: CSARGLADNTGELFF. As DNA, the CDR3 is TGCAGTGCTAGAGGACTAGCGGACAACACCGGGGAGCTGTTTTTT.

There are a few counts of this clonotype. V is TRBV20-1 and J is TRBJ2-3, with TRBD1 matching over 9 bases. V gave up 0 bases and J gave up 4 bases; unmatched junction bases: 5. Looked up from germline, CDR1 is DFQATT and CDR2 is SNEGSKA (reference sequence). There are 15 residues in the CDR3. The CDR3 region is CSAREKQGAADTQYF. CDR3 DNA: TGCAGTGCTAGAGAAAAACAGGGGGCCGCAGATACGCAGTATTTT.

In this sample, this clonotype turned up once. The conserved phenylalanine or tryptophan is not found at the CDR3 terminus, so this likely reflects a read error. The chain employs TRBV5-1 and TRBJ2-5; D is perhaps TRBD2 (6 bases). Germline CDR1 reads SGHRS; CDR2 reads YFSETQ. Trimming took off 4 bases at V and 5 bases at J, with 21 bases between the two ends. CDR3 length: 16 residues. CDR3 DNA sequence: TGCGCCAGCAGCCCACCTTCACCGGGAGAGTATGAGACCCAGTACCTC. Translating gives CASSPPSPGEYETQYL.

This clonotype was seen a few times. The V and J genes are TRBV28 and TRBJ1-1; D might be TRBD1 (5 bases). Germline V lookup: CDR1 MDHEN, CDR2 SYDVKM. The V end lost 6 bases, the J end lost 5 bases, and 16 bases lay between the germline ends. This CDR3 is built from 14 residues. CDR3 bases: TGTGCCAGCAGCCAGCCGCAGGGTGGTACTGAAGCTTTCTTT. Translating it yields CASSQPQGGTEAFF. Full variable domain (outside the CDR3, taken from reference TRBV28 and TRBJ1-1): DVKVTQSSRYLVKRTGEKVFLECVQDMDHENMFWYRQDPGLGLRLIYFSYDVKMKEKGDIPEGYSVSREKKERFSLILESASTNQTSMYLCASSQPQGGTEAFFGQGTRLTVV.

Only a few counts were recorded for this clonotype. The chain carries TRBV20-1 and TRBJ2-7; 7 bases match TRBD1. The CDR3 covers 14 residues. Trimming at V came to 0 bases and at J to 4 bases, leaving 6 bases not matched to a gene. The germline gives CDR1 DFQATT, CDR2 SNEGSKA (reference sequence). The CDR3 coding sequence is TGCAGTGCTAGAGATGAAAGGGGGCTTTACGAGCAGTACTTC. Its protein product is CSARDERGLYEQYF.

The chain combines TRBV20-1 with TRBJ2-5; D may be TRBD1 (5 bases). Germline V gives CDR1 DFQATT, CDR2 SNEGSKA (reference sequence). The CDR3 totals 11 residues. Deletions cut 6 bases from V and 2 bases from J, with 7 bases between. Here the CDR3 DNA reads TGCAGTGCGACAGATCAAGAGACCCAGTACTTC. It codes for CSATDQETQYF.

This clonotype was seen only a few times. The chain links TRBV29-1 to TRBJ2-5; 12 bases are a match to TRBD2. The germline CDR1 and CDR2 sequences are SQVTM and ANQGSEA. Trimming cost V 1 base and J 5 bases; bases outside gene matches: 8. The CDR3 consists of 16 residues. CDR3 protein: CSVEGLAGELWETQYF. The CDR3 nucleotides read TGCAGCGTTGAAGGACTAGCGGGAGAGCTATGGGAGACCCAGTACTTC. Variable domain in full (rest from reference TRBV29-1 and TRBJ2-5): SAVISQKPSRDICQRGTSLTIQCQVDSQVTMMFWYRQQPGQSLTLIATANQGSEATYESGFVIDKFPISRPNLTFSTLTVSNMSPEDSSIYLCSVEGLAGELWETQYFGPGTRLLVL.

The chain is built from TRBV6-5 and TRBJ2-3; 13 bases match TRBD2. Germline V gene sequence: CDR1 MNHEY, CDR2 SVGAGI. Trimming removed 0 bases from V and 5 bases from J; junction bases left unmatched: 5. The CDR3 is 17 residues long. The CDR3 sequence: CASSYSGTSGNLDTQYF. In nucleotides, the CDR3 is TGTGCCAGCAGTTACTCCGGGACTAGCGGGAATTTAGATACGCAGTATTTT.

The rearrangement joins TRBV5-4 to TRBJ1-2; 9 positions match TRBD1. The CDR3 has 16 residues. The junction had 11 bases not matched to a gene; V was cut back by 4 bases and J by 4 bases. In germline, CDR1 is SGHNT, CDR2 YYREEE (reference sequence). CDR3 region: CASSPEGTGNIYGYTF. The CDR3 coding sequence is TGTGCCAGCAGCCCGGAGGGGACAGGGAACATCTATGGCTACACCTTC.

This clonotype was picked up a small number of times. The chain employs TRBV11-3 and TRBJ2-1; the match to TRBD2 covers 12 bases. Per the germline V gene, CDR1 is SGHNT and CDR2 is YENEEA. The CDR3 totals 15 residues. Trimming removed 5 bases from V and 6 bases from J; junction bases left unmatched: 5. The CDR3 reads CASSRLAGVANEQFF. CDR3 DNA: TGTGCCAGCAGCCGACTAGCGGGAGTCGCCAATGAGCAGTTCTTC.